A selection of T cell receptor beta chains follows, all from one sample in a study of CD8 T cells in Susac syndrome. A single record per CDR3 protein comes from TCRdb applying MiXCR to the immunoSEQ multiplex PCR reads. The sample has around 170,000 distinct CDR3 sequences, around 96% seen once; the top ten hold 0.15% to 0.2%. The sample consisted of CD8+ T cells from PBMCs. All receptors come from a human donor with multiple sclerosis. Each CDR3 is given with its conserved first and last residue. A D gene is named only where the DNA matches it firmly. A row's size may be missing; if present it is once, few, many or a size class.

d_call clone_size j_call v_call cdr3_length cdr3_nt cdr3_aa
. . TRBJ2-7 TRBV27 13 TGTGCCAGCAGTTTTACTGGTGGTTACGAGCAGTACTTC CASSFTGGYEQYF
. . TRBJ2-2 TRBV3-1 15 TGTGCCAGCAGCCAAGAACTACGGGTCACCGGGGAGCTGTTTTTT CASSQELRVTGELFF
. . TRBJ1-1 TRBV20-1 13 TGCAGTGCTAGCCCGGAGATGAACACTGAAGCTTTCTTT CSASPEMNTEAFF
. . TRBJ1-2 TRBV5-6 16 TGTGCCAGCAGCTTGGAGAACTTAAAGTTTAACTATGGCTACACCTTC CASSLENLKFNYGYTF
TRBD1 . TRBJ2-7 TRBV27 11 TGTGCCAGCAGTTCCGGGACAGAAGAGTACTTC CASSSGTEEYF
. . TRBJ2-7 TRBV27 12 TGTGCCAGCGCCACGGCGGGGTTCGAGCAGTACTTC CASATAGFEQYF
. . TRBJ2-7 TRBV29-1 13 TGCAGCGTTGAGGCTGGGGGCAGCGACGAGCAGTACTTC CSVEAGGSDEQYF
. . TRBJ1-2 TRBV9 15 TGTGCCAGCAGTCAAGGCTCCGCCTTAAACTATGGCTACACCTTC CASSQGSALNYGYTF
. . TRBJ1-1 TRBV4-1 15 TGCGCCAGCGCTATGGGACTTTACGTACGAACTGAAGCTTTCTTT CASAMGLYVRTEAFF
. . TRBJ2-3 TRBV23-1 18 TGCGCCAGCAGTCAATCTGCACAGCTTCAATTTATTACAGATACGCAGTATTTT CASSQSAQLQFITDTQYF
. . TRBJ2-2 TRBV28 11 TGTGCCAGCACCGAAGCCGGGGAGCTGTTTTTT CASTEAGELFF
. . TRBJ2-1 TRBV7-8 15 TGTGCCAGCAGCTTAGAGGGTAGGCCGGGCAATGAGCAGTTCTTC CASSLEGRPGNEQFF
TRBD1 . TRBJ2-7 TRBV27 15 TGTGCCAGCAGTCCCTCGACAGGGGGCCACTACGAGCAGTACTTC CASSPSTGGHYEQYF
TRBD1 . TRBJ1-2 TRBV30 16 TGTGCCTGGAGTGCAACAAGGACAGGGGGCTTTGATGGCTACACCTTC CAWSATRTGGFDGYTF
TRBD1 . TRBJ2-7 TRBV6-5 16 TGTGCCAGCAGTTACTCGAGCGGGACAGGGGTGTACGAGCAGTACTTC CASSYSSGTGVYEQYF
TRBD1 once TRBJ1-1 TRBV7-9 15 TGTGCCAGCAGCCAATCCACAGGGGGATGGACTGAAGCTTTCTTT CASSQSTGGWTEAFF
TRBD2 . TRBJ2-3 TRBV9 19 TGTGCCAGCAGCCCGAGGAGTCTAGCGGGGGAACTTAGCACAGATACGCAGTATTTT CASSPRSLAGELSTDTQYF
TRBD1 . TRBJ2-1 TRBV9 16 TGTGCCAGCAGCGTAGAAAGCCTGGCTGGACAGGGTGAGCAGTTCTTC CASSVESLAGQGEQFF
. . TRBJ2-1 TRBV27 15 TGTGCCAGCAGAGAAGGCAGCAGGGGGGGCAATGAGCAGTTCTTC CASREGSRGGNEQFF
TRBD2 . TRBJ2-1 TRBV7-2 15 TGTGCCAACAGCTTAGCTAGCGGGTTATACAATGAGCAGTTCTTC CANSLASGLYNEQFF
TRBD2 once TRBJ2-7 TRBV30 13 TGTGCCTGGAGCCGAGCGGGAGTCGTCGAGCAGTACTTC CAWSRAGVVEQYF
TRBD2 . TRBJ2-5 TRBV20-1 16 TGCAGTGCTAGAGATAAGCGGGGGGGCCCCAGGGAGACCCAGTACTTC CSARDKRGGPRETQYF
TRBD2 . TRBJ2-7 TRBV4-1 16 TGCGCCAGCAGCAAACTAGCGGGACCTGAGCCCTACGAGCAGTACTTC CASSKLAGPEPYEQYF
TRBD2 . TRBJ2-1 TRBV5-1 16 TGCGCCAGCAGCTTTTGGGGAGGGAATTACTACAATGAGCAGTTCTTC CASSFWGGNYYNEQFF
. . TRBJ2-1 TRBV6-5 16 TGTGCCAGCAGTTACTCGATTAGCACCGTCTACAATGAGCAGTTCTTC CASSYSISTVYNEQFF
. once TRBJ1-1 TRBV10-2 12 TGCGCCAGCAGTGACTGGGGACTTGGAGCTTTCTTT CASSDWGLGAFF
TRBD1 . TRBJ2-5 TRBV7-8 14 TGTGCCAGCAGCATATGGACAGGGCGGGAGACCCAGTACTTC CASSIWTGRETQYF
. . TRBJ1-6 TRBV20-1 12 TGCAGTGCTAGGTTGGGAAGTTCACCCCTCCACTTT CSARLGSSPLHF
. . TRBJ2-7 TRBV5-6 15 TGTGCCAGCAGCGGGACGGGACAAACCTATTACGAGCAGTACTTC CASSGTGQTYYEQYF
TRBD1 once TRBJ2-7 TRBV2 16 TGTGCCAGCAGTGGAAAACAGGGGGCAGCAGCTTACGAGCAGTACTTC CASSGKQGAAAYEQYF
TRBD2 . TRBJ2-1 TRBV12-3/TRBV12-4 17 TGTGCCAGCAACCACCGACTAGCGCCCGATACCTACAATGAGCAGTTCTTC CASNHRLAPDTYNEQFF
. . TRBJ2-1 TRBV18 12 TGTGCCAGCTCACCAGGGTTGAATGAGCAGTTCTTC CASSPGLNEQFF
. . TRBJ1-2 TRBV7-9 11 TGTGCCTCGAGGGCAGGGGATGGCTACACCTTC CASRAGDGYTF
TRBD2 . TRBJ2-1 TRBV14 16 TGTGCCAGCAGCCAAGTGGGAGCGGGAGAGGTCGATGAGCAGTTCTTC CASSQVGAGEVDEQFF
. . TRBJ1-1 TRBV7-2 17 TGTGCCAGCAGCCGAAACACAGGGTTTAAATTCGGCACTGAAGCTTTCTTT CASSRNTGFKFGTEAFF
TRBD1 . TRBJ2-5 TRBV7-7 15 TGTGCTAGCAGCTTATCACAGGGGATCGAAGAGACCCAGTACTTC CASSLSQGIEETQYF
TRBD2 . TRBJ2-7 TRBV19 15 TGTGCCAGTAGTACAGAGCTAGCGGGAGCCTACGAGCAGTACTTC CASSTELAGAYEQYF
TRBD2 . TRBJ2-3 TRBV20-1 16 TGCAGTGCTAGCAGCTTAGAAGCGGGAGCGATAGATACGCAGTATTTT CSASSLEAGAIDTQYF
TRBD2 . TRBJ2-1 TRBV20-1 18 TGCAGTGCTAGAGATCCATCTTCAGCGGGGGCACTATACAATGAGCAGTTCTTC CSARDPSSAGALYNEQFF
. . TRBJ1-1 TRBV11-2 12 TGTGCCAGCAGCTTAATAGGGGCTAAAGCTTTCTTT CASSLIGAKAFF
. . TRBJ2-2 TRBV15 16 TGTGCCACCAGCAGAGTTCGGTCTCCGAACACCGGGGAGCTGTTTTTT CATSRVRSPNTGELFF
TRBD2 . TRBJ2-7 TRBV14 13 TGTGCCAGCAGCCAACTAGCGGGACTCGAGCAGTACTTC CASSQLAGLEQYF
. . TRBJ1-2 TRBV19 13 TGTGCCAGTAGTCCCGGTTGGGGCTATGGCTACACCTTC CASSPGWGYGYTF
TRBD2 once TRBJ2-5 TRBV20-1 16 TGCAGTGCTAGCCTCAGACTAGCGGGAGAGCAAGAGACCCAGTACTTC CSASLRLAGEQETQYF
TRBD2 . TRBJ2-5 TRBV7-9 15 TGTGCCAGCAGCTTAGTCGGGGGGGTCCAAGAGACCCAGTACTTC CASSLVGGVQETQYF
. . TRBJ2-5 TRBV3-1 16 TGTGCCAGCAGCCATCCCGACAGGATAACCCAAGAGACCCAGTACTTC CASSHPDRITQETQYF
. . TRBJ2-7 TRBV27 15 TGTGCCAGCAGTTTAGCCGGACAGCCTCCGGGCGAGCAGTACTTC CASSLAGQPPGEQYF
. few TRBJ2-3 TRBV6-5 13 TGTGCCAGCAGTTCCAACATAGGAGATACGCAGTATTTT CASSSNIGDTQYF
. once TRBJ1-1 TRBV3-1 15 TGTGCCAGCAGCCAAGTCGTACAGCCGAACACTGAAGCTTTCTTT CASSQVVQPNTEAFF
. . TRBJ2-1 TRBV4-1 13 TGCGCCAGCAGCCCCGAGGTCTACAATGAGCAGTTCTTC CASSPEVYNEQFF
. . TRBJ1-1 TRBV10-3 12 TGTGCCAGCCACGGGGGGAACACTGAAGCTTTCTTT CASHGGNTEAFF
. once TRBJ2-7 TRBV11-2 13 TGTGCCAGCAGCTCCAACAGGGCTTACGAGCAGTACTTC CASSSNRAYEQYF
TRBD2 . TRBJ2-7 TRBV5-4 17 TGTGCCAGCAGCTTGGTTCCGGGACTAGCGGGAGGGTCCGAGCAGTACTTC CASSLVPGLAGGSEQYF
. once TRBJ2-2 TRBV30 10 TGTGCCTGGAGTGTAGGGGAGCTGTTTTTT CAWSVGELFF
TRBD2 . TRBJ2-1 TRBV30 14 TGTGCCTGGAGTATGTTAGCGGGATACAATGAGCAGTTCTTC CAWSMLAGYNEQFF
TRBD2 . TRBJ2-1 TRBV9 15 TGTGCCAGCAGCGGTAGCGGGGTCTTCTACAATGAGCAGTTCTTC CASSGSGVFYNEQFF
. once TRBJ2-2 TRBV6-5 13 TGTGCCTGCCGGGAAGCCAACACCGGGGAGCTGTTTTTT CACREANTGELFF
. . TRBJ2-2 TRBV9 12 TGTGCCAGCAGCGCTAGCGCCGGGGAGCTGTTTTTT CASSASAGELFF
TRBD1 . TRBJ2-1 TRBV4-1 16 TGCGCCAGCAGCCAAGAGCCCGGACAGGGGGGCCATGAGCAGTTCTTC CASSQEPGQGGHEQFF
. . TRBJ2-1 TRBV20-1 13 TGCAGTGCGAGACTCCCCAACTACAATGAGCAGTTCTTC CSARLPNYNEQFF